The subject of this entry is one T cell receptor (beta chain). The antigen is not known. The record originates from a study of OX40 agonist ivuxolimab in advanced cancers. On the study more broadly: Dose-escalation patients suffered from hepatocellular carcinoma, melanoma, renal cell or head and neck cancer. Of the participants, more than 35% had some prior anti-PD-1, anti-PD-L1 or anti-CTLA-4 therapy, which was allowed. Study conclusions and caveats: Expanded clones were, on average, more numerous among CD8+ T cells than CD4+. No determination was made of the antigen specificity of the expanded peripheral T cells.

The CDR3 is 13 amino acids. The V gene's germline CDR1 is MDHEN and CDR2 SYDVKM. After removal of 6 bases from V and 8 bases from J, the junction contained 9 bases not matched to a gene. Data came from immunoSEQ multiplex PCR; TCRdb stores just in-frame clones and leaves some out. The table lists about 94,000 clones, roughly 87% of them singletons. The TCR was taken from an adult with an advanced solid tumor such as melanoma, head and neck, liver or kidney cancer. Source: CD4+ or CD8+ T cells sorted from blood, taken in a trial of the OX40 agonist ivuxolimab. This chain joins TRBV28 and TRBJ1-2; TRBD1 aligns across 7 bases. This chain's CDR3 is CASSLDRWDGYTF. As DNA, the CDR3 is TGTGCCAGCAGCCTGGACAGGTGGGACGGCTACACCTTC.